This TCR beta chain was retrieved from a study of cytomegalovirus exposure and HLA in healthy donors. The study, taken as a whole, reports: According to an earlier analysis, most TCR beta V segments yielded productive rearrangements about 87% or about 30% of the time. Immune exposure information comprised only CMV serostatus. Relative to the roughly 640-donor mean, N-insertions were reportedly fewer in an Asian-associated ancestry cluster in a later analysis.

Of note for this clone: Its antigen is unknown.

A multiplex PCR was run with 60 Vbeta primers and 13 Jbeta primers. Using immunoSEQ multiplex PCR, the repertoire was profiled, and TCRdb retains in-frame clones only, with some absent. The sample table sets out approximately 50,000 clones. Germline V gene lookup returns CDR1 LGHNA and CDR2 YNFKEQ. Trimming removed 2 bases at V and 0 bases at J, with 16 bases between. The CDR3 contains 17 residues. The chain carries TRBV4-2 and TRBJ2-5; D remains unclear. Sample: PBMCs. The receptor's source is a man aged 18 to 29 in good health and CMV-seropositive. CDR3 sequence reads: CASSQRTGGMYQETQYF. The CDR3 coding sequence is TGTGCCAGCAGCCAACGTACTGGCGGAATGTACCAAGAGACCCAGTACTTC.